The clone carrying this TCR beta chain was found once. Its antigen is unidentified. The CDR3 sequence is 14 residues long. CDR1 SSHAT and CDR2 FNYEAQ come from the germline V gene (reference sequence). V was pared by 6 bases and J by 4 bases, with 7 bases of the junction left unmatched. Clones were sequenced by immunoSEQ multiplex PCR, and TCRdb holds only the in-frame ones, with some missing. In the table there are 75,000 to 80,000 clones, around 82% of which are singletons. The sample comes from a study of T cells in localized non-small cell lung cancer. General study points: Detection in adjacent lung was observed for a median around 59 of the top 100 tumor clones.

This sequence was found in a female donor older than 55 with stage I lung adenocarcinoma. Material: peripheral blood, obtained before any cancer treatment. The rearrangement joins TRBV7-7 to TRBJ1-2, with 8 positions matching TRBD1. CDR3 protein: CASRRTGPAYGYTF. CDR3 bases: TGTGCCAGCAGACGGACAGGGCCCGCCTATGGCTACACCTTC.